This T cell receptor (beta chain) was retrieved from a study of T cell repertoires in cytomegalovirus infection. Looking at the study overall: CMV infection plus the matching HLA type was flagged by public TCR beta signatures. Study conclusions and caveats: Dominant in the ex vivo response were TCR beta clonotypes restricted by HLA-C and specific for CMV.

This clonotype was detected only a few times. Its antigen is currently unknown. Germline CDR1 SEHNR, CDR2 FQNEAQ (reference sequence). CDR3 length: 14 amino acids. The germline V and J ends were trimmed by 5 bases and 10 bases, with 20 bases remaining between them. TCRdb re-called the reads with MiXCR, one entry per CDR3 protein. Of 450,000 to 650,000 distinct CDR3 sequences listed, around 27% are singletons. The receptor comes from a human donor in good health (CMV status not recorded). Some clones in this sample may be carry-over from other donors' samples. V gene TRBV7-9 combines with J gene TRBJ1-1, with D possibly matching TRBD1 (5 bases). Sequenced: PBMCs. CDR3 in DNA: TGTGCCAGCAGCCCAACCGGGACCCGCGAAGGAGCTTTCTTT. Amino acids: CASSPTGTREGAFF.